Following are 14 T cell receptor beta chains from one sample sequenced in a study of regulatory T cells in long-lasting Graves disease. CDR3 regions were amplified by Arm-PCR using iRepertoire HTBI primers to build TCR beta libraries. TCRdb re-analysed the multiplex PCR reads in MiXCR, keeping a single row per CDR3 protein. Here the sample spans hundreds of thousands of distinct CDR3 sequences, 15% to 20% being singletons. The time point here: newly diagnosed GD, antithyroid drugs for less than 3 months. The TCR library was made from RNA that had been extracted from PBMCs in TRIzol. This same sample was also part of a study on T cells in Graves' hyperthyroidism and ophthalmopathy.

The sample here was peripheral blood mononuclear cells (PBMCs), taken at new diagnosis, from a patient treated with antithyroid drugs. The receptor source for this set is a woman aged 35-65 years with Graves disease.

This clonotype showed up many times. This chain joins TRBV4-1 and TRBJ2-3; D is ambiguous. The CDR3 runs 14 residues. Germline lookup yields CDR1 MGHRA and CDR2 YSYEKL. The V and J ends lost 1 base and 0 bases respectively, with 5 bases between them. The CDR3 DNA is TGCGCCAGCAGCCAAGTATACAGCACAGATACGCAGTATTTT. This codes for CASSQVYSTDTQYF.

The sample holds many counts of this clonotype. The genes are TRBV5-1 and TRBJ2-3; TRBD1 matches at 9 bases. Per germline, CDR1 SGHRS and CDR2 YFSETQ. The CDR3 is made up of 14 amino acids. The V and J ends lost 0 bases and 8 bases, in that order; junction bases with no gene match: 4. CDR3 nucleotides: TGCGCCAGCAGCTTGGACCTGACAGGGGGTACGCAGTATTTT. Translated, it gives CASSLDLTGGTQYF.

There are a few counts of this clonotype. The V call is TRBV6-1, the J call TRBJ1-3; D ambiguous. Trimming cost V 6 bases and J 3 bases, with 6 bases left between them. CDR1 and CDR2 from the germline V gene are MNHNS and SASEGT. The CDR3 totals 12 residues. CDR3 in amino acids: CASRSRGNTIYF. The CDR3 DNA follows: TGTGCCAGCAGGTCTCGTGGAAACACCATATATTTT.

This clonotype was counted many times. The V call is TRBV7-2, the J call TRBJ2-7; no clear D. CDR3 length: 12 amino acids. Germline-derived CDR1 and CDR2 are SGHTA and FQGNSA. The V gene lost 7 bases and the J gene lost 8 bases, with 15 bases spanning the gap. In DNA, the CDR3 is TGTGCCAGCACCTCCTCGGGCTTCCAGCAGTACTTC. Amino acids: CASTSSGFQQYF.

This clonotype has a count of ten or more. This chain joins TRBV6-5 and TRBJ2-7, with D perhaps matching TRBD1 (6 bases). Trimming stripped 2 bases from V and 4 bases from J, with 9 bases between. Germline assignment: CDR1 MNHEY and CDR2 SVGAGI. This CDR3 region has 13 residues. The DNA of the CDR3 is TGTGCCAGCAGTTACCAGCAGGGGTACGAGCAGTACTTC. It translates to CASSYQQGYEQYF.

V and J are TRBV29-1 and TRBJ2-5; D unclear. The CDR3 has 12 residues. Trimming stripped 5 bases from V and 1 base from J, with 8 bases between. CDR1 is SQVTM and CDR2 is ANQGSEA in the germline V gene. The CDR3 bases are TGCAGCGTTAGGATCTTCCAAGAGACCCAGTACTTC. As protein: CSVRIFQETQYF.

This clonotype was counted between two and nine times. The V gene is TRBV29-1, the J gene TRBJ1-2, with TRBD1 as a possible D gene (5 bases). Germline CDR1 SQVTM, CDR2 ANQGSEA. V was shortened by 6 bases and J by 2 bases, with 16 bases between the two germline ends. CDR3 length: 14 amino acids. Here the CDR3 DNA reads TGCAGCGTCGGAGAGGGGTACACCAACTATGGCTACACCTTC. Its protein is CSVGEGYTNYGYTF.

This clonotype was counted ten times or more. One junction end disagrees with the germline gene, perhaps due to a read error. The chain has TRBV12-3 or TRBV12-4 and TRBJ1-1; the D is unclear. The CDR3 has 13 amino acids. The CDR3 reads CANSFGANTEAFF. The CDR3 nucleotides read TGTGCCAACAGTTTCGGAGCGAACACTGAAGCTTTCTTT.

This clonotype appeared a few times. The CDR3 is CAISEPSGGTDLSIYYGYTF. CDR3 DNA sequence: TGTGCCATCAGTGAGCCCTCGGGGGGGACAGACCTTTCCATTTATTATGGCTACACCTTC. This chain uses TRBV10-3 with TRBJ1-2, with 7 bases matching TRBD1. J lost 5 bases, V lost 2 bases, and 23 bases had no gene match. There are 20 residues in the CDR3. Looked up from germline, CDR1 is ENHRY and CDR2 is SYGVKD.

This clonotype occurred many times. This chain links TRBV11-2 with TRBJ2-1; a weak D match, TRBD2 (5 bases). The CDR3 extends over 12 amino acids. Germline CDR1 SGHAT, CDR2 FQNNGV. Trimming removed 4 bases at V and 7 bases at J, with 8 bases between. In DNA form, the CDR3 reads TGTGCCAGCAGCTCGGACTCGAATGAGCAGTTCTTC. Encoded protein: CASSSDSNEQFF.

This clonotype has ten or more counts. The genes are TRBV18 and TRBJ2-5, with TRBD1 matching over 8 bases. V shed 2 bases and J 1 base; nucleotides not matched to a gene: 3. Germline CDR1 reads KGHSH; CDR2 reads LQKENI. This CDR3 contains 15 residues. CDR3 sequence reads: CASSPDRGFQETQYF. CDR3 nucleotide sequence: TGTGCCAGCTCACCAGACAGGGGCTTCCAAGAGACCCAGTACTTC.

This clonotype has more than one count but fewer than ten. The V and J genes are TRBV3-1 and TRBJ2-1, with 9 bases fitting TRBD2. This CDR3 is built from 15 residues. V lost 5 bases, J lost 1 base, and 3 bases stayed unmatched. Germline CDR1 LGHDT, CDR2 YNNKEL (reference sequence). The CDR3 reads CASSILAGSYNEQFF. In DNA form, the CDR3 reads TGTGCCAGCAGCATCCTAGCGGGGTCCTACAATGAGCAGTTCTTC.

The chain couples TRBV12-3 or TRBV12-4 to TRBJ2-3; weak D call: TRBD2 (6 bases). This CDR3 is built from 16 residues. V dropped 1 base and J dropped 4 bases, with 15 bases sitting between them. CDR3 nucleotides: TGTGCCAGCAGTTTAGACGACTTCGGGGAGGCAGATACGCAGTATTTT. This gives the protein CASSLDDFGEADTQYF.

This clonotype has at least ten counts. CDR3 sequence (DNA): TGCGCCAGCAGTGGAGGGGGATACTATGGCTACACCTTC. Translation: CASSGGGYYGYTF. The chain couples TRBV10-2 to TRBJ1-2, with a weak D call TRBD1 (6 bases). This CDR3 contains 13 residues. Germline-derived CDR1 and CDR2 are WSHSY and SAAADI. V lost 4 bases and J 3 bases, leaving 9 bases between the germline ends.